The entry below describes one T cell receptor beta chain. This entry comes from a study of T-cell reconstitution after alpha-beta-depleted transplantation in children. Construction of the TCRbeta library involved unique molecular identifiers. From the PCR reads, TCRdb called clonotypes with MiXCR, one entry per CDR3 protein. This sample has almost 500,000 distinct CDR3 sequences, with 12% found just once. Germline V gives CDR1 LNHNV, CDR2 YYDKDF (reference sequence). This CDR3 comprises 15 residues. Losses at the gene ends were 4 bases for V and 5 bases for J; bases not matched to a gene: 9. The chain joins TRBV15 to TRBJ2-5; TRBD1 aligns across 8 bases. This clonotype was obtained from a human donor who donated a stem cell graft to a child with combined immunodeficiency. The sample in question was PBMCs from the stem cell graft donor, obtained from the stem cell graft. Here the CDR3 DNA reads TGTGCCACCAGCATTCATCAGGGGGCTGGGGAGACCCAGTACTTC. The encoded protein is CATSIHQGAGETQYF.